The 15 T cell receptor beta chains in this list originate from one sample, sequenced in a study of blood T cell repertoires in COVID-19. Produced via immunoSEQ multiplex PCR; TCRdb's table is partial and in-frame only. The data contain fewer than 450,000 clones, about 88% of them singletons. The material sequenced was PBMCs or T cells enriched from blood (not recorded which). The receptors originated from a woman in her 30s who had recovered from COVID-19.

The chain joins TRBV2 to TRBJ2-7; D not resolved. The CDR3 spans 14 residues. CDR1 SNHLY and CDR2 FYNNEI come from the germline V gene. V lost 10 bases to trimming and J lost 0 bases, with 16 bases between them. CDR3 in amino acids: CATTSRSDSYEQYF. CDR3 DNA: TGTGCCACCACAAGCAGGTCCGACTCCTACGAGCAGTACTTC.

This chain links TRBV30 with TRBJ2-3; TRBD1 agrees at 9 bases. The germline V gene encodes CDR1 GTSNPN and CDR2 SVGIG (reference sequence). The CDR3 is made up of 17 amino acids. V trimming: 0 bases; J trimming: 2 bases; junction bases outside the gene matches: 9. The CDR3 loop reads CAWSVGSGQGYTDTQYF. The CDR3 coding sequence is TGTGCCTGGAGTGTAGGATCGGGACAGGGATACACAGATACGCAGTATTTT. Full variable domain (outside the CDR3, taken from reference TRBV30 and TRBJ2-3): SQTIHQWPATLVQPVGSPLSLECTVEGTSNPNLYWYRQAAGRGLQLLFYSVGIGQISSEVPQNLSASRPQDRQFILSSKKLLLSDSGFYLCAWSVGSGQGYTDTQYFGPGTRLTVL.

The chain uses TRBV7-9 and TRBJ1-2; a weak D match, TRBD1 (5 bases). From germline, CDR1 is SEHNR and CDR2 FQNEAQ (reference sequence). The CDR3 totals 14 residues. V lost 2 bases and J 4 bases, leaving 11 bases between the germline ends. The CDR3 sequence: CASSLLGGSYGYTF. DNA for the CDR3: TGTGCCAGCAGCTTACTCGGGGGAAGCTATGGCTACACCTTC. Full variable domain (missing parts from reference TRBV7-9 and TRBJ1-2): DTGVSQNPRHKITKRGQNVTFRCDPISEHNRLYWYRQTLGQGPEFLTYFQNEAQLEKSRLLSDRFSAERPKGSFSTLEIQRTEQGDSAMYLCASSLLGGSYGYTFGSGTRLTVV.

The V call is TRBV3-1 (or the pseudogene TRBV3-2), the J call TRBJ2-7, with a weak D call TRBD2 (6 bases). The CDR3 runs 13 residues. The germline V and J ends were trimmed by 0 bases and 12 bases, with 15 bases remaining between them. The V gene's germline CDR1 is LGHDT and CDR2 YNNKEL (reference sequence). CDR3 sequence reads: CASSQDGGSPWYF. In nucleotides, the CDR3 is TGTGCCAGCAGCCAAGATGGAGGGTCCCCTTGGTACTTC.

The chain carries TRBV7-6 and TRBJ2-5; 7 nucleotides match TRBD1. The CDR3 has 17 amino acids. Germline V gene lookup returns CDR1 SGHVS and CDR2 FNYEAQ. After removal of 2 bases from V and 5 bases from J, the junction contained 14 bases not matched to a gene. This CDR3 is CASSLIKPTGLAETQYF. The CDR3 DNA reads TGTGCCAGCAGCTTAATAAAACCGACAGGGCTAGCCGAGACCCAGTACTTC.

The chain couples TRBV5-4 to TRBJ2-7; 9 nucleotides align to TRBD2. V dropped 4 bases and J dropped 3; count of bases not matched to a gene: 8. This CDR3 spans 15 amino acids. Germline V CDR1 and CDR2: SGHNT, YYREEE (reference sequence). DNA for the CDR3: TGTGCCAGCAGCGCCCCCGGGACTAGCTTCTACGAGCAGTACTTC. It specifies CASSAPGTSFYEQYF.

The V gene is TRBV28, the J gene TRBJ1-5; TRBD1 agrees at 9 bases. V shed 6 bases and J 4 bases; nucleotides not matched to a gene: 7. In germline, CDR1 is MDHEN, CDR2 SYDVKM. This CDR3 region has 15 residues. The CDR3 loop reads CASSEQGANNQPQHF. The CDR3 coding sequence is TGTGCCAGCAGCGAACAGGGGGCGAATAATCAGCCCCAGCATTTT.

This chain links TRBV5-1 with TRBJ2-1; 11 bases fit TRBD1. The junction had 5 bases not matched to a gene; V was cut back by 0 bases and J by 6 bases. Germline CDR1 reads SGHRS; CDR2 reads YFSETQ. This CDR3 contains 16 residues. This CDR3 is CASSLGPGQGVNEQFF. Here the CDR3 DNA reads TGCGCCAGCAGCTTGGGGCCGGGACAGGGGGTCAATGAGCAGTTCTTC.

Here the CDR3 reads CASSYPNSYGYTF. CDR3 nucleotides: TGTGCCAGCAGTTACCCGAACAGCTATGGCTACACCTTC. The V call is TRBV6-2 or TRBV6-3, the J call TRBJ1-2; D is undetermined. Germline CDR1 reads MNHEY; CDR2 reads SVGEGT. The CDR3 is 13 amino acids. The V end was cut by 2 bases, the J end by 4 bases, with 8 bases between.

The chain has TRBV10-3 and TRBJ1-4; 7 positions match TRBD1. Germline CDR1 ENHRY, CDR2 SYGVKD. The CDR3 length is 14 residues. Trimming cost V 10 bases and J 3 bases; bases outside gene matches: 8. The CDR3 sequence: CATGPGGANEKLFF. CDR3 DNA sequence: TGTGCCACCGGGCCAGGGGGAGCTAATGAAAAACTGTTTTTT.

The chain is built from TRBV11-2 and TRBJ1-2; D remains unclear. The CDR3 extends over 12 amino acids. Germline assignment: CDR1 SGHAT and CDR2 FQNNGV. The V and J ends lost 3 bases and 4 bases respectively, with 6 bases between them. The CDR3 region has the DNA TGTGCCAGCAGCTTCGACTCCTATGGCTACACCTTC. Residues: CASSFDSYGYTF.

CDR3 bases: TGTGCCAGCAGCCAAGATCTGCGGGGAGACACTGAAGCTTTCTTT. Protein: CASSQDLRGDTEAFF. The V gene is TRBV4-2, the J gene TRBJ1-1; unclear D gene. Trimming took off 0 bases at V and 3 bases at J, with 11 bases between the two ends. Germline V gives CDR1 LGHNA, CDR2 YNFKEQ. The length of the CDR3 is 15 residues.

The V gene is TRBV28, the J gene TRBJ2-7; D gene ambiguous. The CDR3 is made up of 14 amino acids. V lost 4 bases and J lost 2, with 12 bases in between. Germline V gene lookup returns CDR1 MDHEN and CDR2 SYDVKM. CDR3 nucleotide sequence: TGTGCCAGCAGTTCGTCCAGTCCAACCTACGAGCAGTACTTC. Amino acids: CASSSSSPTYEQYF.

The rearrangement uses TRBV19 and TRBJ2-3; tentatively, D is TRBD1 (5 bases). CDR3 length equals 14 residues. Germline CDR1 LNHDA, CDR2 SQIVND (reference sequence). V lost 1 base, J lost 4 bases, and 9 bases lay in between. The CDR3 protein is CASSIGGGSDTQYF. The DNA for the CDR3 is TGTGCCAGTAGTATAGGGGGCGGCTCAGATACGCAGTATTTT.

DNA for the CDR3: TGCGCCAGCAGCTCCCTGACTAGTTCCACCGGGGAGCTGTTTTTT. Translating gives CASSSLTSSTGELFF. This chain uses TRBV5-1 with TRBJ2-2; possible D gene TRBD2, 6 bases. Trimming pared 3 bases from V and 4 bases from J, leaving 13 bases between. The CDR3 loop spans 15 amino acids. CDR1 is SGHRS, CDR2 YFSETQ, per germline.